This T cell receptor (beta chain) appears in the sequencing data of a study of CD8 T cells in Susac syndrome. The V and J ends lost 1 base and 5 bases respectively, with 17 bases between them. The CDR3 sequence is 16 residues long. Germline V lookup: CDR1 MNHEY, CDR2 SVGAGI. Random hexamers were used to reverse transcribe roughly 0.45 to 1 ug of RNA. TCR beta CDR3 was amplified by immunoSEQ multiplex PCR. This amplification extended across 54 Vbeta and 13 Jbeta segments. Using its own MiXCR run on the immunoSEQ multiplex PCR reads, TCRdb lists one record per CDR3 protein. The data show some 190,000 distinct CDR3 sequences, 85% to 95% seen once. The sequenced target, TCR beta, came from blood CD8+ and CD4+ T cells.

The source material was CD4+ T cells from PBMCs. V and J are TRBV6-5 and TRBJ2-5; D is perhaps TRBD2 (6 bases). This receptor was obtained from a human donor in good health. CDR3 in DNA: TGTGCCAGCAGTTACTTGCGGGATCCCCGGGAGGAGACCCAGTACTTC. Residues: CASSYLRDPREETQYF.